The next 27 T cell receptor beta chains were all read from a single sample in a study of T cell changes during pregnancy in multiple sclerosis (dated 2019 in TCRdb). The library was prepared using the immunoSEQ multiplex PCR assay. The immuneACCESS repertoire file appears here via TCRdb, limited to in-frame rearrangements. These files lack a portion of the clones; in checked studies, under half of the deficit traces to unresolved V genes, and the cause of the others is not known. Recorded for this sample are about 75,000 clones; about 93% of them occurred a single time. The ten largest clones take up less than 0.45% of the sample. Sequencing used CD4+ T cells from peripheral blood mononuclear cells, obtained before pregnancy. The receptors were sampled from a female donor with multiple sclerosis, enrolled in a pregnancy study.

The chain recombines TRBV7-2 with TRBJ1-1; D unresolved. This CDR3 is 12 amino acids long. Trimming stripped 2 bases from V and 8 bases from J, with 9 bases between. Germline CDR1 and CDR2: SGHTA and FQGNSA. The CDR3 DNA follows: TGTGCCAGCAGCTTACTAGTGCCCGAAGCTTTCTTT. It translates to CASSLLVPEAFF.

CDR3 bases: TGTGCTAGTGCCTTGCGGGCCGGGGAGCTGTTTTTT. The encoded protein is CASALRAGELFF. The chain recombines TRBV12-5 with TRBJ2-2; tentative D call: TRBD2 (5 bases). This CDR3 is 12 amino acids long. Trimming left V 7 bases short and J 6 bases short, with 9 bases between. CDR1 and CDR2 (germline): LGHNT, FRNRAP. Full variable domain (outside the CDR3, taken from reference TRBV12-5 and TRBJ2-2): DARVTQTPRHKVTEMGQEVTMRCQPILGHNTVFWYRQTMMQGLELLAYFRNRAPLDDSGMPKDRFSAEMPDATLATLKIQPSEPRDSAVYFCASALRAGELFFGEGSRLTVL.

V and J are TRBV4-2 and TRBJ2-1; TRBD1 is a possible D gene (5 bases). The CDR3 loop spans 18 amino acids. Germline CDR1 is LGHNA and CDR2 is YNFKEQ. Trimming removed 4 bases from V and 2 bases from J, with 21 bases in between. This CDR3 reads CASSPRARADTAYNEQFF. CDR3 DNA: TGTGCCAGCAGCCCCCGCGCCAGGGCGGACACAGCCTACAATGAGCAGTTCTTC.

The V gene is TRBV7-9, the J gene TRBJ2-5, with D unresolved. The length of the CDR3 is 12 residues. The V and J ends lost 3 bases and 4 bases respectively, with 6 bases between them. Looked up from germline, CDR1 is SEHNR and CDR2 is FQNEAQ (reference sequence). CDR3 sequence reads: CASSLSLETQYF. The DNA of the CDR3 is TGTGCCAGCAGCTTGTCGTTAGAGACCCAGTACTTC. The entire variable domain, with the rest obtained from reference TRBV7-9 and TRBJ2-5, is as follows: DTGVSQNPRHKITKRGQNVTFRCDPISEHNRLYWYRQTLGQGPEFLTYFQNEAQLEKSRLLSDRFSAERPKGSFSTLEIQRTEQGDSAMYLCASSLSLETQYFGPGTRLLVL.

The chain joins TRBV7-9 to TRBJ1-6, with 8 nucleotides matching TRBD1. After removal of 5 bases from V and 3 bases from J, the junction contained 12 bases not matched to a gene. The germline V gene has CDR1 SEHNR and CDR2 FQNEAQ (reference sequence). CDR3 length: 18 residues. This CDR3 reads CASSPKIGQGHYNSPLHF. As DNA, the CDR3 is TGTGCCAGCAGCCCGAAGATCGGACAGGGCCACTATAATTCACCCCTCCACTTT.

The chain uses TRBV5-1 and TRBJ2-1; D perhaps matches TRBD2 (5 bases). V was trimmed by 2 bases and J by 3 bases, leaving 12 bases between them. Germline CDR1 SGHRS, CDR2 YFSETQ. This CDR3 has 15 residues. CDR3: CASSLRGLYYNEQFF. The DNA of the CDR3 is TGCGCCAGCAGCTTACGGGGTCTCTACTACAATGAGCAGTTCTTC.

The V and J genes are TRBV9 and TRBJ1-4; D gene ambiguous. CDR1 is SGDLS, CDR2 YYNGEE, per germline. The CDR3 spans 12 residues. Between the trimmed V and J ends, which lost 0 bases and 10 bases, there was a span of 7 bases. The CDR3 region has the DNA TGTGCCAGCAGCGTAGATCCGGGAAAACTGTTTTTT. Translating gives CASSVDPGKLFF.

DNA of the CDR3: TGTGCCAGCAGCCCGGACAGGGGGATATACGAGCAGTACTTC. Amino acids: CASSPDRGIYEQYF. The chain links TRBV11-2 to TRBJ2-7; 10 bases match TRBD1. V lost 5 bases, J lost 4 bases, and 5 bases stayed unmatched. Germline V gene data show CDR1 as SGHAT and CDR2 as FQNNGV. The CDR3 is 14 residues long.

The chain is built from TRBV28 and TRBJ2-7, with 8 bases lining up with TRBD2. The V and J ends lost 5 bases and 6 bases, in that order; junction bases with no gene match: 12. The CDR3 loop spans 15 amino acids. The germline CDR1 and CDR2 sequences are MDHEN and SYDVKM. The CDR3 nucleotides read TGTGCCAGCAGTCCACCGGGACTAGTACCAGGCGAGCAGTACTTC. This translates into CASSPPGLVPGEQYF.

The chain joins TRBV5-1 to TRBJ2-1, with 11 bases matching TRBD2. The J segment lost 8 bases and the V segment lost 2 bases, leaving 9 bases of the junction unmatched. CDR3 length: 16 amino acids. Germline CDR1 reads SGHRS; CDR2 reads YFSETQ. CDR3 amino acids: CASSLGIAGGQDEQFF. CDR3 nucleotides: TGCGCCAGCAGCTTAGGTATAGCGGGAGGGCAGGATGAGCAGTTCTTC.

The V and J genes are TRBV7-9 and TRBJ2-7, with D perhaps TRBD1 (6 bases). The germline V and J ends were trimmed by 1 base and 1 base, with 8 bases remaining between them. Germline V gene data show CDR1 as SEHNR and CDR2 as FQNEAQ (reference sequence). There are 14 residues in the CDR3. CDR3 nucleotides: TGTGCCAGCAGCTTAGTAGGGGGATCCTACGAGCAGTACTTC. Protein product: CASSLVGGSYEQYF.

This clone has just a few counts. The CDR3 DNA is TGTGCCAGCAGCTTTCGACTAGCGGGGACCTACGAGCAGTACTTC. It encodes CASSFRLAGTYEQYF. V is TRBV7-2 and J is TRBJ2-7, with 11 nucleotides matching TRBD2. The CDR3 extends over 15 amino acids. V lost 3 bases to trimming and J lost 2 bases; unmatched junction nucleotides: 3. Germline V gene data show CDR1 as SGHTA and CDR2 as FQGNSA.

The chain employs TRBV13 and TRBJ1-1; D is perhaps TRBD1 (5 bases). Germline CDR1 is PRHDT and CDR2 is FYEKMQ (reference sequence). CDR3 length: 14 amino acids. V was shortened by 4 bases and J by 3 bases, with 12 bases between the two germline ends. CDR3 nucleotides: TGTGCCAGCAGCTGGGGGGTGAGGGACACTGAAGCTTTCTTT. It encodes CASSWGVRDTEAFF. Full variable domain (missing parts from reference TRBV13 and TRBJ1-1): AAGVIQSPRHLIKEKRETATLKCYPIPRHDTVYWYQQGPGQDPQFLISFYEKMQSDKGSIPDRFSAQQFSDYHSELNMSSLELGDSALYFCASSWGVRDTEAFFGQGTRLTVV.

The chain has TRBV27 and TRBJ1-2; TRBD1 matches at 9 bases. V lost 2 bases to trimming and J lost 5 bases; unmatched junction nucleotides: 9. Germline CDR1 reads MNHEY; CDR2 reads SMNVEV (reference sequence). The CDR3 length is 16 residues. The CDR3 spells CASSLRGTGRRYGYTF. The CDR3 nucleotides are TGTGCCAGCAGTTTAAGGGGGACAGGGAGGAGATATGGCTACACCTTC.

Notes on this clone: At one end, the junction sequence differs from germline, possibly due to a read error. This chain links TRBV7-2 with TRBJ1-1; D not certain. Germline assignment: CDR1 SGHTA and CDR2 FQGNSA. This CDR3 spans 13 amino acids. The CDR3 nucleotides read TGTGCCAGCAGCCCCGGCGGCATTGAAGTAGCTCGGTTC. It encodes CASSPGGIEVARF.

The chain joins TRBV9 to TRBJ2-1; 10 positions agree with TRBD2. CDR1 and CDR2 from the germline V gene are SGDLS and YYNGEE. The trim removed 4 bases at V and 5 bases at J, leaving 9 bases unmatched. The CDR3 totals 16 residues. This CDR3 is CASSLELAGLNNEQFF. The DNA of the CDR3 is TGTGCCAGCAGCCTCGAACTAGCGGGGTTGAACAATGAGCAGTTCTTC.

This chain uses TRBV2 with TRBJ1-5; D is perhaps TRBD1 (5 bases). V was pared by 6 bases and J by 4 bases, with 16 bases between. Germline assignment: CDR1 SNHLY and CDR2 FYNNEI. The CDR3 is made up of 15 amino acids. CDR3 residues: CASSRPGGVNQPQHF. CDR3 nucleotides: TGTGCCAGCAGCAGACCCGGAGGGGTAAATCAGCCCCAGCATTTT.

In this sample, this clone turned up a few times. The gene calls are TRBV27 and TRBJ1-5, with TRBD1 identical over 10 bases. Germline CDR1 reads MNHEY; CDR2 reads SMNVEV (reference sequence). This CDR3 spans 14 amino acids. V dropped 3 bases and J dropped 4; count of bases not matched to a gene: 0. The CDR3 here is CASSLDRGNQPQHF. The CDR3 bases are TGTGCCAGCAGTTTGGACAGGGGGAATCAGCCCCAGCATTTT.

The V call is TRBV10-3, the J call TRBJ1-1; D not certain. Deletions cut 2 bases from V and 1 base from J, with 8 bases between. Germline assignment: CDR1 ENHRY and CDR2 SYGVKD. The CDR3 contains 14 residues. The CDR3 region is CAISEVLSNTEAFF. CDR3 sequence (DNA): TGTGCCATCAGTGAGGTCCTATCGAACACTGAAGCTTTCTTT.

The chain recombines TRBV7-2 with TRBJ2-1; 13 bases agree with TRBD2. This CDR3 is built from 15 residues. Germline V gene lookup returns CDR1 SGHTA and CDR2 FQGNSA. V lost 2 bases, J lost 9 bases, and 4 bases stayed unmatched. CDR3 region: CASSLWTSGSGEQFF. DNA of the CDR3: TGTGCCAGCAGCTTATGGACTAGCGGGAGTGGTGAGCAGTTCTTC.

The chain carries TRBV14 and TRBJ1-2; D is unresolved. This CDR3 has 14 residues. Germline V gives CDR1 SGHDN, CDR2 FVKESK. Trimming pared 0 bases from V and 5 bases from J, leaving 10 bases between. The CDR3 sequence: CASSQDARAYGYTF. The CDR3 DNA follows: TGTGCCAGCAGCCAAGATGCCCGAGCTTATGGCTACACCTTC.

This clone was counted a single time. The chain is built from TRBV4-3 and TRBJ1-5; D not resolved. The CDR3 has 17 amino acids. V lost 0 bases, J lost 0 bases, and 12 bases lay in between. Germline CDR1 reads LGHNA; CDR2 reads YSLEER. CDR3 DNA: TGCGCCAGCAGCCAAGATCTGAGGGAAATTAGCAATCAGCCCCAGCATTTT. It is translated as CASSQDLREISNQPQHF.

The chain is built from TRBV4-2 and TRBJ2-1, with 8 bases matching TRBD2. Per the germline V gene, CDR1 is LGHNA and CDR2 is YNFKEQ. The CDR3 extends over 17 amino acids. The J segment lost 0 bases and the V segment lost 0 bases, leaving 4 bases of the junction unmatched. In DNA, the CDR3 is TGTGCCAGCAGCCAAGATTTCAGCGGGAGCTCCTACAATGAGCAGTTCTTC. This sequence encodes CASSQDFSGSSYNEQFF.

The J gene is TRBJ1-2, the V gene TRBV30, with D unclear. Germline V gene lookup returns CDR1 GTSNPN and CDR2 SVGIG (reference sequence). V was trimmed by 4 bases and J by 8 bases, leaving 14 bases between them. CDR3 size: 12 residues. CDR3: CAWTIGNLGYTF. The CDR3 bases are TGTGCCTGGACAATCGGGAATTTAGGCTACACCTTC.

The chain carries TRBV9 and TRBJ2-1; 13 bases are a match to TRBD2. J was trimmed by 7 bases and V by 4 bases; bases with no gene match: 8. CDR3 length equals 16 residues. Germline CDR1 and CDR2: SGDLS and YYNGEE. This CDR3 is CASSFGLAGAGNEQFF. The CDR3, as DNA: TGTGCCAGCAGCTTTGGACTAGCGGGAGCGGGGAATGAGCAGTTCTTC. Together with reference TRBV9 and TRBJ2-1, the CDR3 gives the full variable domain: DSGVTQTPKHLITATGQRVTLRCSPRSGDLSVYWYQQSLDQGLQFLIQYYNGEERAKGNILERFSAQQFPDLHSELNLSSLELGDSALYFCASSFGLAGAGNEQFFGPGTRLTVL.

The genes are TRBV5-1 and TRBJ2-7, with D tentatively TRBD2 (5 bases). The CDR3 runs 15 residues. The V end was cut by 0 bases, the J end by 4 bases, with 14 bases between. The germline V gene encodes CDR1 SGHRS and CDR2 YFSETQ. The CDR3 spells CASSLAPDRGYEQYF. The CDR3 region has the DNA TGCGCCAGCAGCTTGGCCCCCGACCGGGGTTACGAGCAGTACTTC.

The chain employs TRBV7-8 and TRBJ2-7; 7 bases agree with TRBD2. CDR3 length equals 13 residues. The V and J ends lost 1 base and 6 bases, in that order; junction bases with no gene match: 3. Germline CDR1 and CDR2: SGHVS and FQNEAQ. This CDR3 reads CASSLGEGREQYF. The CDR3 bases are TGTGCCAGCAGCTTAGGGGAGGGCCGCGAGCAGTACTTC.